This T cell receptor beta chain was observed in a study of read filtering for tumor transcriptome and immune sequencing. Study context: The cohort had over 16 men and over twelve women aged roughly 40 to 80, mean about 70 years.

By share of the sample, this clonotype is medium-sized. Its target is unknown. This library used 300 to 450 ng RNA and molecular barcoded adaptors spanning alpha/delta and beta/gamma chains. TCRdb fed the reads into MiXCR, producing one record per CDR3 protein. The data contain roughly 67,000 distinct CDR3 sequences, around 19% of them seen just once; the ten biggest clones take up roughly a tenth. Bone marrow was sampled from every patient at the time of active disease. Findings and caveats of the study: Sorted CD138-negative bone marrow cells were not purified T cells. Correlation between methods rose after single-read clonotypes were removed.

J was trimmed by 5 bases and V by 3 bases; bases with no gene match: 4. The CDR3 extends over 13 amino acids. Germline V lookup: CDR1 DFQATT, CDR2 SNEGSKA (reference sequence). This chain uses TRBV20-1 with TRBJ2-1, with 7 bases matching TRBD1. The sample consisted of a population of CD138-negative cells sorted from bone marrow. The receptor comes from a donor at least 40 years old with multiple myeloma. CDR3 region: CSASGTADNEQFF. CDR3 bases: TGCAGTGCTAGCGGGACAGCCGACAATGAGCAGTTCTTC.